One sample yielded the 16 T cell receptor beta chains listed below, sequenced in a study of cytomegalovirus exposure and HLA in healthy donors. Vbeta (60) and Jbeta (13) primers were used in the PCR. The table came from immunoSEQ multiplex PCR; TCRdb's copy has only in-frame clones and leaves some out. The sample consists of some 120,000 clones, over 60% of them appearing once. Sequencing was performed on PBMCs. The origin of the receptors is a man under 40 in good health and CMV-seropositive.

This clone was counted between two and nine times. One end of the junction is discordant with germline, which a read error may explain. The CDR3 reads CASSEGRQIYNEQFF. The CDR3 DNA is TGTGCCAGCAGCGAAGGCCGACAGATATACAATGAGCAGTTCTTC. The chain recombines TRBV6-1 with TRBJ2-1, with D possibly matching TRBD1 (5 bases). The CDR3 length is 15 residues. CDR1 and CDR2 from the germline V gene are MNHNS and SASEGT.

The rearrangement joins TRBV5-4 to TRBJ2-4; tentative D call: TRBD1 (5 bases). Germline-derived CDR1 and CDR2 are SGHNT and YYREEE (reference sequence). Trimming took 4 bases from V and 0 from J, leaving 11 bases between them. The CDR3 runs 15 residues. This chain's CDR3 is CASSTRQLAKNIQYF. CDR3 bases: TGTGCCAGCAGCACGCGACAGTTAGCCAAAAACATTCAGTACTTC.

The chain has TRBV28 and TRBJ2-7; 8 nucleotides align to TRBD2. V shed 3 bases and J 4 bases; nucleotides not matched to a gene: 8. Germline-derived CDR1 and CDR2 are MDHEN and SYDVKM. This CDR3 has 15 amino acids. The CDR3 sequence: CASSLAGGPGYEQYF. The DNA of the CDR3 is TGTGCCAGCAGTTTGGCGGGGGGCCCAGGGTACGAGCAGTACTTC. The full variable domain, with the rest looked up from reference TRBV28 and TRBJ2-7, is DVKVTQSSRYLVKRTGEKVFLECVQDMDHENMFWYRQDPGLGLRLIYFSYDVKMKEKGDIPEGYSVSREKKERFSLILESASTNQTSMYLCASSLAGGPGYEQYFGPGTRLTVT.

DNA of the CDR3: TGTGCCAGCAGTGAAGCGGGGCCACCCATACTCTCCTACGAGCAGTACTTC. It yields the protein CASSEAGPPILSYEQYF. The rearrangement uses TRBV2 and TRBJ2-5; D may be TRBD1 (5 bases). The J call may be faulty, since TRBJ2-7 better matches the DNA end. The length of the CDR3 is 17 residues. Germline V gene data show CDR1 as SNHLY and CDR2 as FYNNEI.

CDR3 region: CASSNLQNPGNTEAFF. Here the CDR3 DNA reads TGTGCCAGCAGTAATCTTCAAAATCCAGGGAACACTGAAGCTTTCTTT. V usage is TRBV7-9 and J usage is TRBJ1-1; D is undetermined. V lost 6 bases and J 1 base, leaving 18 bases between the germline ends. Germline V gives CDR1 SEHNR, CDR2 FQNEAQ (reference sequence). There are 16 residues in the CDR3.

This clone was picked up one time. V usage is TRBV7-2 and J usage is TRBJ1-1; D not resolved. Germline CDR1 SGHTA, CDR2 FQGNSA. Trimming shortened V by 1 base and J by 4 bases, and 10 bases separated the two germline ends. The CDR3 extends over 14 amino acids. This CDR3 reads CASSLVWAGTEAFF. The CDR3 region has the DNA TGTGCCAGCAGCTTAGTATGGGCGGGCACTGAAGCTTTCTTT.

This clone showed up just a few times. This sequence joins TRBV6-1 and TRBJ2-7; 8 nucleotides agree with TRBD2. The V gene's germline CDR1 is MNHNS and CDR2 SASEGT. V gave up 5 bases and J gave up 2 bases; unmatched junction bases: 5. CDR3 size: 14 residues. As DNA, the CDR3 is TGTGCCAGCAGTTTACTAGCGGAGACCTACGAGCAGTACTTC. This codes for CASSLLAETYEQYF.

V and J are TRBV7-3 and TRBJ2-5; 7 nucleotides match TRBD2. CDR1 and CDR2 from the germline V gene are SGHTA and FQGTGA. This CDR3 is 14 amino acids long. V lost 0 bases and J lost 5; bases outside the gene matches: 3. DNA of the CDR3: TGTGCCAGCAGCTTAACGGGGGGGAAGGAGACCCAGTACTTC. Protein product: CASSLTGGKETQYF.

The rearrangement links TRBV9 to TRBJ2-1; possible D gene TRBD2, 6 bases. The CDR3 runs 17 residues. Germline values: CDR1 SGDLS, CDR2 YYNGEE. V dropped 0 bases and J dropped 6 bases, with 19 bases sitting between them. CDR3 amino acids: CASSVGLGGWKSNEQFF. The DNA for the CDR3 is TGTGCCAGCAGCGTAGGTCTTGGAGGGTGGAAGAGCAATGAGCAGTTCTTC.

The genes are TRBV7-3 and TRBJ1-2, with 9 bases matching TRBD1. Trimming cost V 5 bases and J 4 bases; bases outside gene matches: 8. The germline V gene has CDR1 SGHTA and CDR2 FQGTGA. The CDR3 has 15 residues. CDR3 residues: CASSPGTGWSYGYTF. The CDR3 DNA is TGTGCCAGCAGCCCGGGGACAGGGTGGAGCTATGGCTACACCTTC. The full variable domain, in which reference TRBV7-3 and TRBJ1-2 provide the parts outside the CDR3, is GAGVSQTPSNKVTEKGKYVELRCDPISGHTALYWYRQSLGQGPEFLIYFQGTGAADDSGLPNDRFFAVRPEGSVSTLKIQRTERGDSAVYLCASSPGTGWSYGYTFGSGTRLTVV.

This clone showed up just once. The chain has TRBV7-8 and TRBJ2-1, with TRBD2 matching 7 bases. The V gene's germline CDR1 is SGHVS and CDR2 FQNEAQ. The CDR3 is 14 residues long. With 5 bases clipped from V and 7 bases from J, the junction kept 8 bases outside the gene matches. CDR3 nucleotide sequence: TGTGCCAGCAGCCTGTTTCGGCGGGAGAATGAGCAGTTCTTC. This sequence encodes CASSLFRRENEQFF. The full variable domain, its missing parts supplied by reference TRBV7-8 and TRBJ2-1, is GAGVSQSPRYKVAKRGQDVALRCDPISGHVSLFWYQQALGQGPEFLTYFQNEAQLDKSGLPSDRFFAERPEGSVSTLKIQRTQQEDSAVYLCASSLFRRENEQFFGPGTRLTVL.

The chain joins TRBV2 to TRBJ2-7, with 11 positions matching TRBD1. Germline CDR1 SNHLY, CDR2 FYNNEI. The CDR3 length is 14 residues. Trimming took 4 bases from V and 7 from J; bases not matched to a gene: 6. The CDR3 DNA sequence: TGTGCCAGCAGTGGGACAGGGGGCGCGGGGGAGCAGTACTTC. Translated: CASSGTGGAGEQYF.

This chain uses TRBV18 with TRBJ2-5; D possibly corresponds to TRBD2 (5 bases). Germline values: CDR1 KGHSH, CDR2 LQKENI. The CDR3 consists of 15 residues. Trimming pared 0 bases from V and 4 bases from J, leaving 12 bases between. CDR3 coding DNA: TGTGCCAGCTCACCACCGAGCGGACGTGGAGAGACCCAGTACTTC. Amino acid sequence: CASSPPSGRGETQYF.

The CDR3 loop is CASSRGLAGAYEQYF. The CDR3 DNA sequence: TGCGCCAGCAGTCGTGGACTAGCGGGGGCCTACGAGCAGTACTTC. The rearrangement joins TRBV4-1 to TRBJ2-7; 13 nucleotides align to TRBD2. The germline V gene encodes CDR1 MGHRA and CDR2 YSYEKL. This CDR3 region has 15 residues. The V gene end was trimmed by 6 bases and the J gene end by 2 bases; junction bases not matched to a gene: 4.

This chain's CDR3 is CASSLATSGTPRYF. The CDR3 nucleotides are TGTGCCAGCAGCCTTGCCACTAGCGGGACCCCGCGGTACTTC. The V and J genes are TRBV6-5 and TRBJ2-4; 10 nucleotides match TRBD2. The germline gives CDR1 MNHEY, CDR2 SVGAGI. Trimming took 6 bases from V and 15 from J; bases not matched to a gene: 14. The CDR3 spans 14 residues.

This clone has a handful of counts. The rearrangement uses TRBV28 and TRBJ1-2; 7 nucleotides align to TRBD1. The junction had 5 bases not matched to a gene; V was cut back by 5 bases and J by 2 bases. The CDR3 has 14 residues. Germline V gene lookup returns CDR1 MDHEN and CDR2 SYDVKM. The CDR3 DNA reads as TGTGCCAGCAGTGTACCGGGACAGAACTATGGCTACACCTTC. Amino acid sequence: CASSVPGQNYGYTF.